These T cell receptor beta chains were read from a single sample in a study of post-analysis software for immune sequencing data. MiXCR, run by TCRdb on the PCR reads, gives a single entry per CDR3 protein. Here the sample spans 150,000 to 200,000 distinct CDR3 sequences, roughly 35% being singletons. The source was blood, collected after autologous hematopoietic stem cell transplantation. Every receptor here comes from a girl aged 10 to 17 with multiple sclerosis. The conserved cysteine and the conserved F or W are not part of the CDR3 here. The D gene is left open where the match is weak.

d_call v_call cdr3_aa
TRBD2 TRBV7-2 ASSFRDYRNEQF
- TRBV7-2 ASSLARRFQETQY
- TRBV18 ASSAKVQGNNEQY
TRBD1 TRBV29-1 SVEGFGQGVGGYT
- TRBV29-1 SVAQGSQPQH
TRBD2 TRBV7-9 ASSSDGRAYNEQF
- TRBV5-1 ASSPPGETQYFGPGTEAF
- TRBV5-1 ASSLGVSLGEQY
TRBD2 TRBV7-6 ASSSVAGQGSYEQY
- TRBV4-2 ASSQDRLYTY
- TRBV4-1 ASSQGGNTEAF
- TRBV7-9 ASSRDGGSYNEQF
TRBD1 TRBV9 ASSGPGTGESNEQF
TRBD1 TRBV7-9 ASSSSYEATGVYEQY
- TRBV7-9 ASSLADRPRSSKETQY
- TRBV15 ATSRVRAYQETQY
TRBD2 TRBV11-3 ASSSGLAGGTDTQY
TRBD1 TRBV28 ASVGQNQETQY
TRBD2 TRBV28 ASGSGSITDTQY
- TRBV12-3/TRBV12-4 ASSPLVVGEQY
TRBD1 TRBV29-1 SVTRTGAQEIQY
- TRBV20-1 SARDPRTGLSTDTQY
- TRBV5-6 ASGFHRDLITEAF
- TRBV5-1 ASRPLQGQNTEAF
TRBD2 TRBV25-1 ASNPSGTYGETQY
- TRBV20-1 SAPAGGPNNSPLH
TRBD1 TRBV4-3 ASSFSAGGSYNEQF
TRBD2 TRBV20-1 SASRRLADTYEQY
- TRBV27 ASSLQWPPHYEQY
- TRBV29-1 SVEFWAGGIQETQY
TRBD1 TRBV15 ATSRDWGTGTAYEQY
- TRBV5-5 ASSLDLPVQPSNYGYT